This T cell receptor (beta chain) was observed in a study of molecular identifiers for immune sequencing clone quantification. Study observations and caveats: Clones that exceeded 20 RNA copies held over 99% of effector molecules, yet under 1% in naive cells.

This clonotype showed up many times. Its target is not known. Sorting defined naive CD8 T cells as CD8+CD4-CCR7+CD45RA+. The CDR3 contains 15 residues. CDR1 is SGHRS and CDR2 is YFSETQ in the germline V gene. Trimming removed 1 base from V and 1 base from J, with 11 bases in between. MiXCR, applied by TCRdb to the PCR reads, yields one record per CDR3 protein. The data show approximately 320,000 distinct CDR3 sequences, with roughly a quarter seen just once and roughly 0.7% held by the top ten. The sequence was obtained from a human donor in good health. Some libraries in this study had Jurkat cell RNA spiked in. The rearrangement uses TRBV5-1 and TRBJ1-1, with unresolved D. Specimen: naive CD8+ T cells from blood, with Jurkat cell RNA spiked in. Subset described: FACS-sorted CD8+CD4-CCR7+CD45RA+ naive T cells. This chain's CDR3 is CASSLNQRQNTEAFF. The CDR3 DNA sequence: TGCGCCAGCAGCTTGAACCAGAGACAGAACACTGAAGCTTTCTTT. Full variable domain (missing parts from reference TRBV5-1 and TRBJ1-1): KAGVTQTPRYLIKTRGQQVTLSCSPISGHRSVSWYQQTPGQGLQFLFEYFSETQRNKGNFPGRFSGRQFSNSRSEMNVSTLELGDSALYLCASSLNQRQNTEAFFGQGTRLTVV.